This T cell receptor (beta chain) comes out of a study of T cell changes during pregnancy in multiple sclerosis. Sequenced by immunoSEQ multiplex PCR; TCRdb stores in-frame clones only, minus some. The table lists under 65,000 clones, around 90% of them singletons. V was trimmed by 4 bases and J by 6 bases, leaving 22 bases between them. Germline CDR1 and CDR2: SGHDT and YYEEEE. This CDR3 is built from 16 residues. The clonotype was recovered from a female donor with multiple sclerosis, enrolled in a pregnancy study. The chain employs TRBV5-6 and TRBJ2-5; tentatively, D is TRBD1 (5 bases). The sequences come from CD4+ T cells from peripheral blood mononuclear cells, collected in the third trimester of pregnancy. DNA for the CDR3: TGTGCCAGCAGCGTCGGGCTCGCAATCGCAGGGCAGACCCAGTACTTC. This translates into CASSVGLAIAGQTQYF.